A single sample gave rise to the 8 T cell receptor beta chains below, sequenced in a study of early T cells in non-severe SARS-CoV-2 infection (dated by TCRdb to the early 2020s). The library was made by 5' RACE. TCRdb lists the instrument as NextSeq 500. In TCRdb, the public reads were trimmed at Q25 with fastp and aligned with MiXCR, with productive beta chains retained. Rows are unified per CDR3 protein, each entry keeping the most common DNA and genes. The sample table lists just under 90,000 distinct CDR3 sequences, roughly an eighth of them with a count of one. The ten largest clones take up over 6.5% of the sample. Sample: whole blood. These receptors came from an adult who was a healthcare worker with PCR-confirmed SARS-CoV-2 infection or an uninfected control (not recorded which).

This clonotype was found a few times. The chain joins TRBV5-5 to TRBJ1-2; tentatively, D is TRBD1 (5 bases). The germline V gene has CDR1 SGHKS and CDR2 YYEKEE (reference sequence). V lost 2 bases, J lost 3 bases, and 8 bases lay in between. The CDR3 covers 13 residues. The CDR3 here is CASSFRADYGYTF. The DNA of the CDR3 is TGTGCCAGCAGCTTCAGGGCGGACTATGGCTACACCTTC.

This clonotype appeared a few times. The V and J genes are TRBV10-3 and TRBJ1-2; D remains unclear. The CDR3 is 12 amino acids. V shed 2 bases and J shed 8 bases, with 9 bases lying between them. CDR1 and CDR2 (germline): ENHRY, SYGVKD. CDR3 protein: CAISEAHTGYTF. The DNA of the CDR3 is TGTGCCATCAGTGAGGCCCACACGGGCTACACCTTC.

This chain uses TRBV28 with TRBJ2-1; 7 bases match TRBD2. This CDR3 is 16 amino acids long. Germline values: CDR1 MDHEN, CDR2 SYDVKM. V lost 5 bases, J lost 4 bases, and 11 bases stayed unmatched. This chain's CDR3 is CASSPHSSGKYNEQFF. CDR3 sequence (DNA): TGTGCCAGCAGTCCCCATTCTAGCGGCAAATACAATGAGCAGTTCTTC.

The chain carries TRBV10-1 and TRBJ2-5, with D possibly TRBD1 on 5 matching bases. CDR1 WNHNN and CDR2 SYGVQD come from the germline V gene (reference sequence). This CDR3 comprises 13 residues. V lost 3 bases and J 1 base, leaving 6 bases between the germline ends. The CDR3 region is CASSDDSQETQYF. The CDR3 DNA reads TGCGCCAGCAGTGATGACAGCCAAGAGACCCAGTACTTC.

This clonotype was observed a few times. The chain links TRBV11-2 to TRBJ2-7; TRBD2 agrees at 10 bases. Germline CDR1 and CDR2: SGHAT and FQNNGV. Unmatched junction bases numbered 0, after V lost 3 bases and J lost 1 base. This CDR3 has 14 amino acids. The CDR3 here is CASSFSGRSYEQYF. The CDR3 DNA follows: TGTGCCAGCAGCTTTAGCGGGAGGTCCTACGAGCAGTACTTC.

At least ten counts were recorded for this clonotype. This chain uses TRBV28 with TRBJ1-2; D remains ambiguous. CDR1 MDHEN and CDR2 SYDVKM come from the germline V gene. Trimming removed 1 base at V and 6 bases at J, with 12 bases between. This CDR3 has 14 amino acids. CDR3 bases: TGTGCCAGCAGTTTATTGGAGGAGTTGAATGGCTACACCTTC. Translation gives CASSLLEELNGYTF.

This clonotype has more than one count but fewer than ten. The CDR3 loop is CATRAPTEKDTQYF. Written as DNA, the CDR3 is TGTGCCACCAGAGCCCCGACAGAAAAAGATACGCAGTATTTT. V is TRBV24-1 and J is TRBJ2-3; a possible D gene is TRBD1 (5 bases). CDR3 length equals 14 residues. CDR1 and CDR2 from the germline V gene are KGHDR and SFDVKD. Trimming removed 7 bases from V and 5 bases from J, with 15 bases in between.

This clonotype came up many times. The J gene is TRBJ2-1, the V gene TRBV7-8; 8 bases are shared with TRBD2. V was pared by 5 bases and J by 4 bases, with 10 bases of the junction left unmatched. This CDR3 spans 16 amino acids. Germline CDR1 and CDR2: SGHVS and FQNEAQ. In DNA form, the CDR3 reads TGTGCCAGCAGCCACACTTTAGCGGGACTTTACAATGAGCAGTTCTTC. It specifies CASSHTLAGLYNEQFF. Variable domain in full (rest from reference TRBV7-8 and TRBJ2-1): GAGVSQSPRYKVAKRGQDVALRCDPISGHVSLFWYQQALGQGPEFLTYFQNEAQLDKSGLPSDRFFAERPEGSVSTLKIQRTQQEDSAVYLCASSHTLAGLYNEQFFGPGTRLTVL.